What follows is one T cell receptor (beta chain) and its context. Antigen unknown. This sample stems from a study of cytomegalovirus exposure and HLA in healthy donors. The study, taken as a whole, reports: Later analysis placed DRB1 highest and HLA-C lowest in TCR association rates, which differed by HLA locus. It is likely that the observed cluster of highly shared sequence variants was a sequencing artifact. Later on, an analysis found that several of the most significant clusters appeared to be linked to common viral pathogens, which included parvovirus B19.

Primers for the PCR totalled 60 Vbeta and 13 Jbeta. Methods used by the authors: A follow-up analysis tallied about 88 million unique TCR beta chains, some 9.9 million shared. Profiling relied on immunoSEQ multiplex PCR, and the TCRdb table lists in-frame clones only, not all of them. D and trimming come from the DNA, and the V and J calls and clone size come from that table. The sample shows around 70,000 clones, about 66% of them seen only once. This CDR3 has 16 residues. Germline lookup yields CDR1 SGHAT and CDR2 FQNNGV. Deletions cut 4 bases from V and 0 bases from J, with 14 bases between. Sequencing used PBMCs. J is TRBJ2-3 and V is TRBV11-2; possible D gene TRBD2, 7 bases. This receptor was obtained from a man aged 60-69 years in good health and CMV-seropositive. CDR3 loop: CASSSWGGPSTDTQYF. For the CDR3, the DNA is TGTGCCAGCAGCTCCTGGGGGGGGCCCAGCACAGATACGCAGTATTTT.